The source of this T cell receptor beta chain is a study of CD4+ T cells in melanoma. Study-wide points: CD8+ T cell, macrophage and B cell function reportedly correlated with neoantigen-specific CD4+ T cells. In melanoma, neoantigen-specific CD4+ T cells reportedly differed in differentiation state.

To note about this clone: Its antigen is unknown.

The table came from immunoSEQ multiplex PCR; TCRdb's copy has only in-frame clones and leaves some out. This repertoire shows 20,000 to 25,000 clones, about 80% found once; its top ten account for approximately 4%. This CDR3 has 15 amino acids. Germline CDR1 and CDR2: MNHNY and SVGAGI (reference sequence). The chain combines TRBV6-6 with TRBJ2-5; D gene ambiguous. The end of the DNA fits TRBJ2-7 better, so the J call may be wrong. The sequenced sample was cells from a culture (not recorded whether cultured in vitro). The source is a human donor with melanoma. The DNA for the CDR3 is TGTGCCAGCAGTTACTCTGACGTACGATCCTACGAGCAGTACTTC. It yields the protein CASSYSDVRSYEQYF.